This is a list of T cell receptor beta chains from one sample in a study of neurological immune-mediated disorders. TCRdb analysed the 5' RACE reads with MiXCR anew, one entry per CDR3 protein. Among about 80,000 distinct CDR3 sequences listed, more than 5% were seen once. The sequencing sample was made of PBMCs. These receptors were obtained from a woman aged 60-75 years with multiple sclerosis. The conserved cysteine and the conserved F or W are not part of the CDR3 here. A D gene is named only where the DNA matches it firmly.

J gene	V gene	D gene	CDR3 protein
TRBJ2-1	TRBV2	.	ASILHTDYNEQF
TRBJ1-2	TRBV4-1	TRBD1	ASSQDPWGQGSYGYT
TRBJ2-2	TRBV7-7	.	ASSDKSLNTGELF
TRBJ2-7	TRBV20-1	.	SANRDTLEQY
TRBJ1-1	TRBV12-3/TRBV12-4	.	ASSFAGMNTEAF
TRBJ1-1	TRBV19	.	ASREGGKEAF
TRBJ2-7	TRBV7-2	.	ASSLFEGATYEQY
TRBJ2-3	TRBV3-1	.	ASSQEALSHTQY
TRBJ1-1	TRBV10-1	TRBD1	ASSDSGTGVMAQAF
TRBJ2-7	TRBV20-1	.	SAGGGNEQY
TRBJ1-1	TRBV11-2	.	ASSLDLSSTNTEAF
TRBJ2-4	TRBV18	.	ASSPPITAAKNIQY
TRBJ1-4	TRBV11-2	.	ASSLESRVIGKLF
TRBJ1-2	TRBV20-1	TRBD1	TSPGTGDYGYT
TRBJ2-2	TRBV6-5	.	ASSYEGMGSVTGELF
TRBJ1-1	TRBV5-1	TRBD1	ASSAGQGVDEAF
TRBJ2-7	TRBV7-6	.	ASSLSRTYEQY
TRBJ2-1	TRBV20-1	.	SARKHGTLSSPSYYNEQF
TRBJ2-5	TRBV18	.	ASSPGQQETQY
TRBJ1-5	TRBV12-3/TRBV12-4	.	ASSTRLQPQH
TRBJ1-3	TRBV7-8	.	ASSLAEVGNTIY
TRBJ2-7	TRBV28	TRBD1	ASSWDRPQGEQY
TRBJ2-7	TRBV5-1	TRBD1	ASSLLGQVSYEQY
TRBJ2-7	TRBV6-2/TRBV6-3	.	ASTLDGKTYEQY
TRBJ1-6	TRBV6-6	.	ASSPDNSPLH
TRBJ2-7	TRBV18	.	ASSTQTSYEQY
TRBJ2-7	TRBV20-1	.	SPRLAGTSEQY
TRBJ2-7	TRBV5-5	TRBD1	ASKQGILPYEQY
TRBJ1-3	TRBV7-9	.	ASSLEGLSSGNTIY
TRBJ2-1	TRBV14	.	ASSQDAGRYNEQF
TRBJ2-4	TRBV20-1	TRBD2	SASITSGIQY
TRBJ2-5	TRBV5-1	.	ASSYAQETQY
TRBJ1-1	TRBV9	.	ASSVAGGAMNTEAF
TRBJ2-1	TRBV3-1	.	ASSQVPGAEYNEQF
TRBJ2-7	TRBV6-5	.	ASSYTRQDPYEQY
TRBJ2-1	TRBV5-1	TRBD1	ASSLGGQGAWEQF
TRBJ2-4	TRBV5-5	TRBD2	ASSLTSGGRANIQY
TRBJ1-4	TRBV5-6	.	ASTKGTNEKLF
TRBJ1-4	TRBV6-5	.	ASSQGKGLTNEKLF
TRBJ1-2	TRBV30	.	AWSGVVTHGYT
TRBJ1-2	TRBV7-9	TRBD1	ASSMRTGLFGYT
TRBJ2-7	TRBV9	TRBD2	ASSVLAGPTYEQY
TRBJ2-5	TRBV2	.	ASFGRQETQY
TRBJ1-1	TRBV20-1	.	SASPGQNTEAF
TRBJ1-6	TRBV6-6	.	ASRRRDSPLH
TRBJ2-1	TRBV6-5	.	ATSVWGFNEQF
TRBJ2-7	TRBV6-5	.	ASSVRDGSYEQY
TRBJ2-7	TRBV5-6	TRBD2	ASSSSGAGGLYEQY
TRBJ2-7	TRBV4-1	.	ASSQDQARGTYEQY